A single TCR beta chain is shown here with its context. Unique molecular identifiers were in the cDNA, with template-switch universal primer binding. TCRdb itself ran the 5' RACE reads through MiXCR, one entry per CDR3 protein. This repertoire shows just over 500,000 distinct CDR3 sequences, about 20% found once; its top ten account for 0.75% to 0.95%. This sample stems from a study of identical twins. Trimming stripped 3 bases from V and 3 bases from J, with 8 bases between. Germline loops: CDR1 LNHNV, CDR2 YYDKDF (reference sequence). The CDR3 has 13 amino acids. These data were also filed under a second study, of T cells expressing NK-cell markers. From that paper: From sorted CD3+CD56+NKG2C+, CD3+CD56+NKG2C- and CD3+CD56-NKG2C+ T cells came the TCR beta repertoires. The study sequenced eight donors, seven HCMV-seropositive and one seronegative. In several experiments, an anti-gamma-delta TCR antibody restricted sorting to alpha-beta TCR T cells.

This sequence joins TRBV15 and TRBJ2-5; D ambiguous. The source of this sequence is a young woman in good health. The sequenced material came from CD4+ T cells sorted from blood. This CDR3 is CATSRRREETQYF. The DNA of the CDR3 is TGTGCCACCAGCAGGAGGAGAGAAGAGACCCAGTACTTC.